This TCR beta chain stems from a study of OX40 agonist ivuxolimab in advanced cancers. Study at large: Ivuxolimab, an antibody acting as an agonist of OX40 (CD134), was used to treat patients. The study's findings and limits: Clonal expansion by week 6 occurred in CD4+ and CD8+ blood T cells (at 0.1 to 3.0 mg/kg).

In germline, CDR1 is LGHNA, CDR2 YNFKEQ. Trimming cost V 4 bases and J 0 bases, with 16 bases left between them. The CDR3 has 16 amino acids. Profiled with immunoSEQ multiplex PCR; TCRdb holds only in-frame clones, not every one. The table lists about 140,000 clones, about nine tenths of them singletons, with approximately 1.1% in the top ten. In the case of this clone: Its antigen is undetermined.

Individuals having autoimmune disease history or systemic immunosuppression were not enrolled. Source: CD4+ or CD8+ T cells sorted from blood, taken in a trial of the OX40 agonist ivuxolimab. This sequence joins TRBV4-2 and TRBJ2-7; the D is unclear. The clonotype comes from an adult with an advanced solid tumor such as melanoma, head and neck, liver or kidney cancer. The CDR3 reads CASSPLTQRSSYEQYF. For the CDR3, the DNA is TGTGCCAGCAGCCCACTAACCCAGAGGAGCTCCTACGAGCAGTACTTC.